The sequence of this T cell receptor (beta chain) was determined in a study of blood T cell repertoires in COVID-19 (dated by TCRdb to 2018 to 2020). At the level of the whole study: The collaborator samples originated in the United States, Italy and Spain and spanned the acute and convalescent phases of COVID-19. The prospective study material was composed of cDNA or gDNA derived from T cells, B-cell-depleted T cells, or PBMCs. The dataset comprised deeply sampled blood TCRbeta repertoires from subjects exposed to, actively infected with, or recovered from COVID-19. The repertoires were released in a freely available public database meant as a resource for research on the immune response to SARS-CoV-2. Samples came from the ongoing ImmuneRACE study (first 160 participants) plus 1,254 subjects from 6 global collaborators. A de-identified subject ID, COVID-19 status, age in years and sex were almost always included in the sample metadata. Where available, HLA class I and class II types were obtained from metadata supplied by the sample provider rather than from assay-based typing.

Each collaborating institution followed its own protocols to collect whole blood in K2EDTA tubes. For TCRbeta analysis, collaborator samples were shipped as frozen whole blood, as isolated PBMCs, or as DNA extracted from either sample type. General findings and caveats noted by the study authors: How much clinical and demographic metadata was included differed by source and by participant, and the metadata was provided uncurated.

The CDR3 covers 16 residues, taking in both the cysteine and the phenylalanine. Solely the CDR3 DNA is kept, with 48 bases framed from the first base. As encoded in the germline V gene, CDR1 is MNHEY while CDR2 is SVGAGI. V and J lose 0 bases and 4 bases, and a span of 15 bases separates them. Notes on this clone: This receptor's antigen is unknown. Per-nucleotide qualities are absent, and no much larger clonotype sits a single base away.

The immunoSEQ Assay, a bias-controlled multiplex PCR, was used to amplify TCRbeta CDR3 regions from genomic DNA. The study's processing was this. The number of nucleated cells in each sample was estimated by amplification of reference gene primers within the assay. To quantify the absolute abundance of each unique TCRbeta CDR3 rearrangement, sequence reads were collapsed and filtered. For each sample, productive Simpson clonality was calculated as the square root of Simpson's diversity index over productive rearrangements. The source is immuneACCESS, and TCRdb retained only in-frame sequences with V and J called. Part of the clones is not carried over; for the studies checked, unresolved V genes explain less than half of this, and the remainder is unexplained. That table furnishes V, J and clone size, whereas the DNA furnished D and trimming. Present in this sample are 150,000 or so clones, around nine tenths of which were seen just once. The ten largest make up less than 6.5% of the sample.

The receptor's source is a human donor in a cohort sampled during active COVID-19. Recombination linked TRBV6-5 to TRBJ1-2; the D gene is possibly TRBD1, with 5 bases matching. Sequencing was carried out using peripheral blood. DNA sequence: TGTGCCAGCAGTTACTCGAACCCGAGACAGCTCTATGGCTACACCTTC. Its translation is CASSYSNPRQLYGYTF.